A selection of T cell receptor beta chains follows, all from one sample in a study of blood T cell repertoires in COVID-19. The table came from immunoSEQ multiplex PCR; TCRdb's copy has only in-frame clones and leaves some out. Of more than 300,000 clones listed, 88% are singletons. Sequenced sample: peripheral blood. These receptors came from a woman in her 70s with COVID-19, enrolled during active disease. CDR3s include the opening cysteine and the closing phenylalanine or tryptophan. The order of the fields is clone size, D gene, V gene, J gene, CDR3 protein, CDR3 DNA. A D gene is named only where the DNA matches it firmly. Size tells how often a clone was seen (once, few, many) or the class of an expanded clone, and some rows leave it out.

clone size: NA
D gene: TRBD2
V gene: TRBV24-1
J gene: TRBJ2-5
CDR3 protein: CATSDLRGGETQYF
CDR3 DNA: TGTGCCACCAGTGATTTGCGGGGGGGCGAGACCCAGTACTTC

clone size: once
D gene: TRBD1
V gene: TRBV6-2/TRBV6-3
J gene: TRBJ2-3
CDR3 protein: CASSFYRTGGQDTQYF
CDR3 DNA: TGTGCCAGCAGTTTCTATAGGACAGGGGGGCAAGATACGCAGTATTTT

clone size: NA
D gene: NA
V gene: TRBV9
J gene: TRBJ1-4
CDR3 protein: CASSVGGTPTNEKLFF
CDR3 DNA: TGTGCCAGCAGCGTCGGGGGGACACCAACTAATGAAAAACTGTTTTTT

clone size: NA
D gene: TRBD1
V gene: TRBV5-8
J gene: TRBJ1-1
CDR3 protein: CASSLTEQGSGTEAFF
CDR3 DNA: TGTGCCAGCAGCTTGACCGAACAGGGGAGCGGGACTGAAGCTTTCTTT

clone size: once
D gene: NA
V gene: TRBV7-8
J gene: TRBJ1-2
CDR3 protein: CASRSGGNYGYTF
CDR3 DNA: TGTGCCAGCAGATCCGGGGGGAACTATGGCTACACCTTC

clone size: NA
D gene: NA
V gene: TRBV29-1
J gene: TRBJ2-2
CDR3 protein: CSVDLGGNTGELFF
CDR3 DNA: TGCAGCGTTGATCTAGGTGGGAACACCGGGGAGCTGTTTTTT

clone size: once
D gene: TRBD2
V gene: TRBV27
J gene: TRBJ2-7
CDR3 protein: CASSSSVGLAGGGSYEQYF
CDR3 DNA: TGTGCCAGCAGTTCCTCCGTGGGACTAGCGGGGGGTGGGTCCTACGAGCAGTACTTC

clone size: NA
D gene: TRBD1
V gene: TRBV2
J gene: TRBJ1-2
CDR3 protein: CASRDRGSGYTF
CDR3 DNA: TGTGCCAGCAGGGACAGGGGTAGTGGCTACACCTTC

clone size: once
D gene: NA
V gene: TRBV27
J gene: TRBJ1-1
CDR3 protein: CASSPRGEVDTEAFF
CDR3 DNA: TGTGCCAGCAGTCCCCGGGGAGAAGTGGACACTGAAGCTTTCTTT

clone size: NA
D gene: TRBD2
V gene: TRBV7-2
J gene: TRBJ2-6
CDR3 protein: CASSFHGGASGANVLTF
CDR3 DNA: TGTGCCAGCAGCTTTCACGGGGGGGCCTCTGGGGCCAACGTCCTGACTTTC

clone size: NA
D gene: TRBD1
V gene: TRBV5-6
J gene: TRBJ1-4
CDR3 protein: CASSLMPGQGATNEKLFF
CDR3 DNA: TGTGCCAGCAGCTTGATGCCGGGACAGGGGGCAACTAATGAAAAACTGTTTTTT

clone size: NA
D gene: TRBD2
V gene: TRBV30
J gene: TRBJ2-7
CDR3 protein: CAWSSSGGFYEQYF
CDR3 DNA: TGTGCCTGGAGTTCTAGCGGGGGTTTCTACGAGCAGTACTTC

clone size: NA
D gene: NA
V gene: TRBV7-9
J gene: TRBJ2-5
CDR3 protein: CASSLPETQYF
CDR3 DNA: TGTGCCAGCAGCCTTCCAGAGACCCAGTACTTC

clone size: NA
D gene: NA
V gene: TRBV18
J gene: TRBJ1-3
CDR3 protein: CASSPDRPSGNTIYF
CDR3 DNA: TGTGCCAGCTCACCAGACAGGCCCTCTGGAAACACCATATATTTT

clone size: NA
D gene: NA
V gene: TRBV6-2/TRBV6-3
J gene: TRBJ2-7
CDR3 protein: CASSSDSYEQYF
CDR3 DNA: TGTGCCAGCAGTTCCGACAGCTACGAGCAGTACTTC

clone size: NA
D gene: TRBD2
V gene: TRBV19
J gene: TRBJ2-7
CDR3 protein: CASSRLAGAYEQYF
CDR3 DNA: TGTGCCAGTAGCCGTCTAGCGGGGGCCTACGAGCAGTACTTC

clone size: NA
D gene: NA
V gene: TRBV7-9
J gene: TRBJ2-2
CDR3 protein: CASSLSRFGVGTGELFF
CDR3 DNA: TGTGCCAGCAGCTTATCAAGGTTCGGGGTGGGCACCGGGGAGCTGTTTTTT

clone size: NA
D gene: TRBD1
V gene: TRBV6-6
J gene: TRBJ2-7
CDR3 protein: CASSYQGQSTEQYF
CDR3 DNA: TGTGCCAGCAGTTACCAGGGACAGTCCACCGAGCAGTACTTC

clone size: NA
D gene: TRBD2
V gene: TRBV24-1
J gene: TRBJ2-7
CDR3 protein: CATSSGGEQYF
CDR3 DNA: TGTGCCACCTCCTCGGGGGGCGAGCAGTACTTC

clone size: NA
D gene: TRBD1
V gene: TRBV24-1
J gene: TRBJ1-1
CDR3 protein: CATSDSGTGNTEAFF
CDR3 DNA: TGTGCCACCAGTGACTCCGGGACAGGGAACACTGAAGCTTTCTTT

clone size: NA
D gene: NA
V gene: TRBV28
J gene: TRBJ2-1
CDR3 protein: CASSILYNEQFF
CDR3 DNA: TGTGCCAGCAGTATCCTCTACAATGAGCAGTTCTTC

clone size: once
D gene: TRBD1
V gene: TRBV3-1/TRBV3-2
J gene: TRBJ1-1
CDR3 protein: CASSLAGQGASEAFF
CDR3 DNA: TGTGCCAGCAGCTTAGCGGGACAGGGGGCTTCTGAAGCTTTCTTT